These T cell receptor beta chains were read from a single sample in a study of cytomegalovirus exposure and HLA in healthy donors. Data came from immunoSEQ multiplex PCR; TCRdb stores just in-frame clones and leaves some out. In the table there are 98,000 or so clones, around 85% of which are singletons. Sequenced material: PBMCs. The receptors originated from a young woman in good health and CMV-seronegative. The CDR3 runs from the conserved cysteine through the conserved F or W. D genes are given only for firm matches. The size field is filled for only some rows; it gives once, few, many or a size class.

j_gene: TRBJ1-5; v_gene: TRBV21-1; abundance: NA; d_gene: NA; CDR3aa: CASSNETGQKGASNQPQHF; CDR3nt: TGTGCCAGCAGTAACGAAACGGGACAGAAAGGGGCTAGCAATCAGCCCCAGCATTTT
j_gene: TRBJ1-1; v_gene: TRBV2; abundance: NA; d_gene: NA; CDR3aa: CASAGGGGEAFF; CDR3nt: TGTGCCAGCGCCGGAGGGGGGGGTGAAGCTTTCTTT
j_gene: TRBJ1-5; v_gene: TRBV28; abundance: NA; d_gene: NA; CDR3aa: CASSRTVNQPQHF; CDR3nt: TGTGCCAGCAGTAGGACAGTTAATCAGCCCCAGCATTTT
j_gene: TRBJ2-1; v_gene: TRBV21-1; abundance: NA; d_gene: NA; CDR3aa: CASRSTPSYNEQFF; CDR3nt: TGTGCCAGCAGGTCGACACCTTCATACAATGAGCAGTTCTTC
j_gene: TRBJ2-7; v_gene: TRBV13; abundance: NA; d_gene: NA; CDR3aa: CASSLASHEQYF; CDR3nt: TGTGCCAGCAGCTTAGCTTCTCACGAGCAGTACTTC
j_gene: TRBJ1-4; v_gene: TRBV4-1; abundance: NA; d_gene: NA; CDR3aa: CASSLSNEKLFF; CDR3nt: TGCGCCAGCAGCCTTAGTAATGAAAAACTGTTTTTT
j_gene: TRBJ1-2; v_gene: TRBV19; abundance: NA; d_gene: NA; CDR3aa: CASSIDVDSVYYTF; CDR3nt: TGTGCCAGTAGTATAGATGTAGACAGCGTCTACTACACCTTC
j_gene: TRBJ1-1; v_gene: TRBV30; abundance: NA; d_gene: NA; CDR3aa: CAWRLRRGNTEAFF; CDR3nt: TGTGCCTGGAGGTTAAGGAGGGGGAACACTGAAGCTTTCTTT
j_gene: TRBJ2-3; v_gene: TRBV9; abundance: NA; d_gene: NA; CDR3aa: CASTYSTTPAGDTQYF; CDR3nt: TGTGCCAGCACCTACTCGACTACGCCAGCTGGAGATACGCAGTATTTT
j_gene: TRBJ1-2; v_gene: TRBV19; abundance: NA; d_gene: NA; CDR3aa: CASSKWRNMERGYTF; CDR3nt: TGTGCCAGTAGTAAATGGAGGAATATGGAGCGTGGCTACACCTTC
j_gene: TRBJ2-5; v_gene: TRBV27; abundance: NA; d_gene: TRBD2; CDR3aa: CASSSGLAGSLSETQYF; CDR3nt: TGTGCCAGCAGTTCGGGACTAGCGGGGTCTCTTAGTGAGACCCAGTACTTC
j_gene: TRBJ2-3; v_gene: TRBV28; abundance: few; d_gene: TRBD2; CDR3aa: CASSTGGVTDTQYF; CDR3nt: TGTGCCAGCAGTACGGGGGGTGTCACAGATACGCAGTATTTT
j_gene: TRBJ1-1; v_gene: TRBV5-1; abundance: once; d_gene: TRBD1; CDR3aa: CASSLEGGASGTEAFF; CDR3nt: TGCGCCAGCAGCTTGGAAGGGGGCGCGTCTGGCACTGAAGCTTTCTTT
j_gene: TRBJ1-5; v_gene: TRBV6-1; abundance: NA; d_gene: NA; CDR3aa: CASSEWIGVGQPQHF; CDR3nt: TGTGCCAGCAGTGAATGGATAGGGGTAGGACAGCCCCAGCATTTT
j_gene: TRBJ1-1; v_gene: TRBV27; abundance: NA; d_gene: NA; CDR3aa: CASSLVGQGTEAFF; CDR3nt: TGTGCCAGCAGTTTAGTGGGGCAGGGGACTGAAGCTTTCTTT
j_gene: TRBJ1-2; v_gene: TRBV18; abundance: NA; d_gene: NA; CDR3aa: CASSSSDRNYGYTF; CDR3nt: TGTGCCAGCTCATCGTCCGACAGGAACTATGGCTACACCTTC
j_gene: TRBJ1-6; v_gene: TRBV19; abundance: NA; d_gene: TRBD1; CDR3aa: CATTPGQGVGSYNSPLHF; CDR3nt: TGTGCCACCACCCCGGGACAGGGGGTTGGTTCCTATAATTCACCCCTCCACTTT
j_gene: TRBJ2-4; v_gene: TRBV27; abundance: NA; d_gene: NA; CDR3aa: CASSPRVREASKNIQYF; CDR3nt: TGTGCCAGCAGTCCCCGGGTCAGGGAGGCGTCCAAAAACATTCAGTACTTC
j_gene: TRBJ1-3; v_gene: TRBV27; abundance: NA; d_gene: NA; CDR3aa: CASSSEGYSGNTIYF; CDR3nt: TGTGCCAGCAGTTCGGAGGGGTACTCTGGAAACACCATATATTTT
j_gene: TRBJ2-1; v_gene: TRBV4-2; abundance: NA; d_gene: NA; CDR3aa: CASSQEATGGSSYNEQFF; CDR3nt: TGTGCCAGCAGCCAAGAGGCTACCGGGGGAAGCTCCTACAATGAGCAGTTCTTC
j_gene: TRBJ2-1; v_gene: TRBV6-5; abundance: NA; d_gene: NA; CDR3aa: CATYRANEQFF; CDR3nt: TGTGCCACATACAGGGCCAATGAGCAGTTCTTC
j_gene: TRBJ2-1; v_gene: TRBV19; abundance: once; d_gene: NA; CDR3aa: CASSVILSSYNEQFF; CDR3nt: TGTGCCAGTAGTGTCATCCTGAGCTCCTACAATGAGCAGTTCTTC
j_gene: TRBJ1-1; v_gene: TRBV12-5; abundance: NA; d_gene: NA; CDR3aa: CASAPLVGTEAFF; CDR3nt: TGTGCTAGTGCCCCTTTGGTCGGCACTGAAGCTTTCTTT
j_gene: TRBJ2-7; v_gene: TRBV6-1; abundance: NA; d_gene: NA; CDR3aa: CASSDAGKGASYEQYF; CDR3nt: TGTGCCAGCAGTGACGCGGGGAAGGGGGCCTCCTACGAGCAGTACTTC
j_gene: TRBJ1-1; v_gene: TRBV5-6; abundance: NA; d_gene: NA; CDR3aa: CASSLAGYTEAFF; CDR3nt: TGTGCCAGCAGCTTGGCCGGGTACACTGAAGCTTTCTTT
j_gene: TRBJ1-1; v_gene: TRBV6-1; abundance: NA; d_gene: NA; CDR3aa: CASIIGNTEAFF; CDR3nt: TGTGCCAGCATTATCGGGAACACTGAAGCTTTCTTT
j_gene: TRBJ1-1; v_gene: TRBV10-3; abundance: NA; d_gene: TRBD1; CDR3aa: CAIRYRGHSEAFF; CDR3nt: TGTGCCATCAGATACAGGGGCCACTCTGAAGCTTTCTTT
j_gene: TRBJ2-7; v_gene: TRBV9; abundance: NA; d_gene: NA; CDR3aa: CASSVQANSYEQYF; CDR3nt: TGTGCCAGCAGCGTCCAGGCGAATTCCTACGAGCAGTACTTC
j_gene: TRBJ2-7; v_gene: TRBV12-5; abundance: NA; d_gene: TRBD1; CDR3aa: CASGFSGQGALNEQYF; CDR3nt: TGTGCTAGTGGTTTCTCCGGACAGGGGGCTTTGAACGAGCAGTACTTC
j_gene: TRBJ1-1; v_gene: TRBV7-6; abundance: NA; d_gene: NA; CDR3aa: CASSLAGGNTEAFF; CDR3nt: TGTGCCAGCAGCCTCGCGGGGGGGAACACTGAAGCTTTCTTT
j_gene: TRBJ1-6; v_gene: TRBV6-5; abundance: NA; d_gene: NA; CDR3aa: CASSYSGEIDNSPLHF; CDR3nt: TGTGCCAGCAGTTACTCCGGGGAAATCGATAATTCACCCCTCCACTTT
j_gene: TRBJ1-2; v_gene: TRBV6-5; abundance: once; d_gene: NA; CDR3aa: CATCRGTYANYGYTF; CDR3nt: TGTGCCACCTGCCGGGGGACCTACGCTAACTATGGCTACACCTTC
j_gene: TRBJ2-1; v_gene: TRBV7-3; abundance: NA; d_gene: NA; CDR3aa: CATIHGNEQFF; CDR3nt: TGTGCCACCATCCACGGTAATGAGCAGTTCTTC
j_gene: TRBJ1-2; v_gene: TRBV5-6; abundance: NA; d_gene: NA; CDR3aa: CASSLDGANYGYTF; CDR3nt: TGTGCCAGCAGCTTGGACGGAGCTAACTATGGCTACACCTTC